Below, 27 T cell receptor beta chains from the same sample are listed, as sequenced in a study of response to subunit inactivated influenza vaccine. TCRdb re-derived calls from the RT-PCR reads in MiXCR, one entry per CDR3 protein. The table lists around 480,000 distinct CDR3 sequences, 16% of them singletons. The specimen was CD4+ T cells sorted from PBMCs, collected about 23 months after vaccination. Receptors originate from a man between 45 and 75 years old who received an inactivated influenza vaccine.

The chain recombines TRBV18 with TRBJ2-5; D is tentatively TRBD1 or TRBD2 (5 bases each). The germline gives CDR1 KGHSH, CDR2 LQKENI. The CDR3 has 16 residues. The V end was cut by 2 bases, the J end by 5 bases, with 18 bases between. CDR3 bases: TGTGCCAGCTCACCATCTGGGAAAACAGGCGGGGAGACCCAGTACTTC. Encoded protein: CASSPSGKTGGETQYF.

The CDR3 DNA reads TGTGCCAGCAGCCAATCCACGAGGAGGAATGAGCAGTTCTTC. Amino acid sequence: CASSQSTRRNEQFF. The genes are TRBV4-2 and TRBJ2-1; tentative D call: TRBD2 (5 bases). Germline V gene lookup returns CDR1 LGHNA and CDR2 YNFKEQ. This CDR3 contains 14 residues. Trimming removed 2 bases from V and 7 bases from J, with 12 bases in between.

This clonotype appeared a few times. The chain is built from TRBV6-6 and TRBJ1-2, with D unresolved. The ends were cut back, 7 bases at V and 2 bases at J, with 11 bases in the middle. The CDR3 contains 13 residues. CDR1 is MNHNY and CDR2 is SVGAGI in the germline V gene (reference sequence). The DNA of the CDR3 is TGTGCCAGCACGGGAAGAGGGAACTATGGCTACACCTTC. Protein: CASTGRGNYGYTF.

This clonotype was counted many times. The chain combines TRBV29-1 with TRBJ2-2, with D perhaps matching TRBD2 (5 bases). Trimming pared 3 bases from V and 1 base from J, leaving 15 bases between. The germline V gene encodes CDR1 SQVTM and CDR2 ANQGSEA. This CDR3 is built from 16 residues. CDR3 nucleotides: TGCAGCGTTGAGAGGAGGCAGAGCGGGAACACCGGGGAGCTGTTTTTT. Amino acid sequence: CSVERRQSGNTGELFF.

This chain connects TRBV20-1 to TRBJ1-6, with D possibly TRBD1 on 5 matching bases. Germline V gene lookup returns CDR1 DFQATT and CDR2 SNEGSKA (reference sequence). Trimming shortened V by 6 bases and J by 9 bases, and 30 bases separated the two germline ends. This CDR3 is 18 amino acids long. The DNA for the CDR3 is TGCAGTGCCCATCCGAGGGGCCAGGGCCGAGTGAGGGGTTCACCCCTCCACTTT. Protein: CSAHPRGQGRVRGSPLHF.

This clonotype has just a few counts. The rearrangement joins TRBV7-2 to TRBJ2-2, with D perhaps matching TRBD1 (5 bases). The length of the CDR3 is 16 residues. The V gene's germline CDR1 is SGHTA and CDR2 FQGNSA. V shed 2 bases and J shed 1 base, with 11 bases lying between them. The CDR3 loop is CASSLNGARNTGELFF. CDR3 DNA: TGTGCCAGCAGCTTAAATGGGGCGCGGAACACCGGGGAGCTGTTTTTT.

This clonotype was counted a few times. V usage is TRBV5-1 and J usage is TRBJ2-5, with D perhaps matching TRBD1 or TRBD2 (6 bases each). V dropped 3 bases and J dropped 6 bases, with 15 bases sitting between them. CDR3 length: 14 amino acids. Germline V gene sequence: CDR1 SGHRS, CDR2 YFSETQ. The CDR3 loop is CASSSVGGVQTQYF. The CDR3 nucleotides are TGCGCCAGCAGCTCTGTCGGGGGCGTACAGACCCAGTACTTC.

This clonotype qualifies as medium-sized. The chain's CDR3 is CAISASGDTDTQYF. The CDR3 nucleotides read TGTGCCATCAGCGCTAGCGGGGACACAGATACGCAGTATTTT. The V and J genes are TRBV10-3 and TRBJ2-3, with 9 positions matching TRBD2. Germline V CDR1 and CDR2: ENHRY, SYGVKD. J was trimmed by 2 bases and V by 6 bases; bases with no gene match: 3. The CDR3 extends over 14 amino acids.

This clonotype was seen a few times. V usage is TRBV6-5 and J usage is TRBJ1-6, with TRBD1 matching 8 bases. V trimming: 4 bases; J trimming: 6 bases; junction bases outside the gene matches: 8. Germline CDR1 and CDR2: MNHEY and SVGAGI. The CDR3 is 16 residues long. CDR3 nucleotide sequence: TGTGCCAGCAGTTGGGGGGACAGGTTAAGTAATTCACCCCTCCACTTT. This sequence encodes CASSWGDRLSNSPLHF.

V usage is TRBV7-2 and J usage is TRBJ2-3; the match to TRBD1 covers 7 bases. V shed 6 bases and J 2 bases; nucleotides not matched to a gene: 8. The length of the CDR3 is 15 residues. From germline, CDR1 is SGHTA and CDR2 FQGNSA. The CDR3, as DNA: TGTGCCAGCAGTTCGACAGGGAGTTTCACAGATACGCAGTATTTT. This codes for CASSSTGSFTDTQYF.

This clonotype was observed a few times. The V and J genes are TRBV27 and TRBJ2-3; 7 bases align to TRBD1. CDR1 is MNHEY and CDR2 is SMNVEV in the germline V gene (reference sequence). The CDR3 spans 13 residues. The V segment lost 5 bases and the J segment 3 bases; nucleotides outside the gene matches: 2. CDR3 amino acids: CASSVQGTDTQYF. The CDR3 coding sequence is TGTGCCAGCAGTGTACAGGGGACAGATACGCAGTATTTT.

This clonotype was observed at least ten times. In DNA, the CDR3 is TGTGCCAGCAGCGAGGGACAGGGGACTGAAGCTTTCTTT. This codes for CASSEGQGTEAFF. The V gene is TRBV7-9, the J gene TRBJ1-1, with 10 bases that match TRBD1. Germline loops: CDR1 SEHNR, CDR2 FQNEAQ (reference sequence). This CDR3 is built from 13 residues. V gave up 5 bases and J gave up 5 bases; unmatched junction bases: 2.

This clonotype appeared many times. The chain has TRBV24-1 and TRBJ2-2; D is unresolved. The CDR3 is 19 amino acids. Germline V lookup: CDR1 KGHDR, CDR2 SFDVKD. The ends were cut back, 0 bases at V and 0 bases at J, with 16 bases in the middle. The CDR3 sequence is CATSDLPGSARSNTGELFF. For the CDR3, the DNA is TGTGCCACCAGTGATTTGCCCGGAAGCGCAAGGTCGAACACCGGGGAGCTGTTTTTT.

CDR3 sequence: CASSFAVSLAYTQYF. The CDR3 DNA is TGTGCCAGCAGTTTTGCTGTCTCTCTCGCGTATACGCAGTATTTT. V is TRBV12-3 or TRBV12-4 and J is TRBJ2-3; D not resolved. This CDR3 has 15 amino acids. V was trimmed by 3 bases and J by 7 bases, leaving 17 bases between them.

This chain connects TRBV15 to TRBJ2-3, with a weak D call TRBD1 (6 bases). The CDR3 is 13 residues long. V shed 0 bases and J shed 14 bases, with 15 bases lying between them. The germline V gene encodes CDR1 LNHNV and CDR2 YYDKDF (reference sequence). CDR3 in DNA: TGTGCCACCAGCAGAGAAGGCTGGCAGGGGCTGTATTTT. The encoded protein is CATSREGWQGLYF.

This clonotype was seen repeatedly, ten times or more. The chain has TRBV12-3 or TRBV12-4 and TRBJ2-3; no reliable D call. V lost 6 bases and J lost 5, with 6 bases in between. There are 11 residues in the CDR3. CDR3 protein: CASRVGDTQYF. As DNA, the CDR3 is TGTGCCAGCAGAGTAGGAGATACGCAGTATTTT.

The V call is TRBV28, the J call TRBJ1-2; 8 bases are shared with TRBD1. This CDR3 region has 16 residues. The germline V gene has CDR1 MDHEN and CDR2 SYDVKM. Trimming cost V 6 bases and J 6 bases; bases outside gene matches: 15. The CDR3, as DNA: TGTGCCAGCAGACCGGGACAGGCCCTACCTGGGGATGGCTACACCTTC. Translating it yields CASRPGQALPGDGYTF.

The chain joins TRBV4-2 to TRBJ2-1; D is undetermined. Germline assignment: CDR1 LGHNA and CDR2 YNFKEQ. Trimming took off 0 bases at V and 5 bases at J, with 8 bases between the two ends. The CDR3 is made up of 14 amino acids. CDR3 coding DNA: TGTGCCAGCAGCCAAGACCTCCACAACAATGAGCAGTTCTTC. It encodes CASSQDLHNNEQFF.

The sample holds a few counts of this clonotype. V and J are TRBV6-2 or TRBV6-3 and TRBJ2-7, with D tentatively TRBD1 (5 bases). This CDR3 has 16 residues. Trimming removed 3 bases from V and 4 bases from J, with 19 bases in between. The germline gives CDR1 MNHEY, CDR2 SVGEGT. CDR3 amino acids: CASSYIGRTSPYEQYF. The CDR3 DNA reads TGTGCCAGCAGTTATATTGGACGGACATCTCCGTACGAGCAGTACTTC.

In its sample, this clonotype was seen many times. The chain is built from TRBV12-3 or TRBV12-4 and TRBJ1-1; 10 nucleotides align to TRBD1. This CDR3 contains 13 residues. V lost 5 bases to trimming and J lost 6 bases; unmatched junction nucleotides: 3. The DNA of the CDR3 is TGTGCCAGCAGTGCCGGGACAGGGGCTGAAGCTTTCTTT. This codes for CASSAGTGAEAFF.

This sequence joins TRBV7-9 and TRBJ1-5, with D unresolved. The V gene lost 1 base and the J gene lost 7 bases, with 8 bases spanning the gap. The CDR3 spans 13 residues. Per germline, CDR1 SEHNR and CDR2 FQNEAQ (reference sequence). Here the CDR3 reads CASSLGEGQPQHF. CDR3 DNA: TGTGCCAGCAGCTTAGGAGAAGGCCAGCCCCAGCATTTT.

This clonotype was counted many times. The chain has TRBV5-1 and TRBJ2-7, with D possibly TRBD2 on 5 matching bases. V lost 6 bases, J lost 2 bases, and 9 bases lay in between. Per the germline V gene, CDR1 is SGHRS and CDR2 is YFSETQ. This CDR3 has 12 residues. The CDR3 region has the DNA TGCGCCAGCAAGGACGGGGCCTACGAGCAGTACTTC. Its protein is CASKDGAYEQYF. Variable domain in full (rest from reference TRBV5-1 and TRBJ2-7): KAGVTQTPRYLIKTRGQQVTLSCSPISGHRSVSWYQQTPGQGLQFLFEYFSETQRNKGNFPGRFSGRQFSNSRSEMNVSTLELGDSALYLCASKDGAYEQYFGPGTRLTVT.

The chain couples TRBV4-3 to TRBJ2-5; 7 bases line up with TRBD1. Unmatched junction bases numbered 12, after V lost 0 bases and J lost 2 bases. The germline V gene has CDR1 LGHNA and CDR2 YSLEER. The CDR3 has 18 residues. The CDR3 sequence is CASSQEVIGTGDQETQYF. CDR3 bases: TGCGCCAGCAGCCAAGAAGTTATTGGAACAGGGGATCAAGAGACCCAGTACTTC.

CDR3 region: CASSSGPAVEQFF. The CDR3 nucleotides are TGTGCCAGCAGCTCCGGGCCGGCGGTGGAGCAGTTCTTC. The chain combines TRBV11-2 with TRBJ2-1; D remains unclear. This CDR3 is built from 13 residues. CDR1 and CDR2 (germline): SGHAT, FQNNGV. The ends were cut back, 4 bases at V and 10 bases at J, with 14 bases in the middle.

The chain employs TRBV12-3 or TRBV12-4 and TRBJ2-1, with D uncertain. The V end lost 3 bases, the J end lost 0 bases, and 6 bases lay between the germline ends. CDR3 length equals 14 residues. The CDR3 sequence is CASSFNPSYNEQFF. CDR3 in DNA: TGTGCCAGCAGTTTTAATCCCTCCTACAATGAGCAGTTCTTC.

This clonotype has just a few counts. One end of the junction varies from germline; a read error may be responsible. The CDR3 DNA follows: TGTGCCAGCAGCCTTCGGGGGGGAGCTTCTCTCTTC. It yields the protein CASSLRGGASLF. This chain joins TRBV3-1 and TRBJ2-7; 8 bases align to TRBD2. The CDR3 totals 12 residues. CDR1 and CDR2 (germline): LGHDT, YNNKEL (reference sequence).

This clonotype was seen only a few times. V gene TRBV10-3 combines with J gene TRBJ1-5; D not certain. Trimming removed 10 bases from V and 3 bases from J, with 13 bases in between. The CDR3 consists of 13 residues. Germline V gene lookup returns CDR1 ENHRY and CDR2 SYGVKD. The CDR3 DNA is TGTGCCAGTTCCGAGGAGTCCAATCAGCCCCAGCATTTT. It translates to CASSEESNQPQHF.